These 14 T cell receptor beta chains originate from one sample sequenced in a study of technical replicates of blood from several donors. Some clones are missing from TCRdb's copy, which holds only in-frame ones; the method was immunoSEQ multiplex PCR. Here the sample spans 75,000 to 90,000 clones, 85% to 95% being singletons. Sample: T cells isolated from PBMCs. The receptor source for this set is a human donor in good health.

This clone has just a few counts. The chain joins TRBV7-3 to TRBJ2-5; TRBD2 might be the D (6 bases). The V gene lost 4 bases and the J gene lost 0 bases, with 9 bases spanning the gap. This CDR3 region has 14 residues. Per the germline V gene, CDR1 is SGHTA and CDR2 is FQGTGA. The DNA of the CDR3 is TGTGCCAGCAGCTGTCGGGACTACCAAGAGACCCAGTACTTC. It encodes CASSCRDYQETQYF.

CDR3 protein: CSVHTTGTANTGELFF. DNA of the CDR3: TGCAGCGTCCACACCACCGGGACAGCGAACACCGGGGAGCTGTTTTTT. The J gene is TRBJ2-2, the V gene TRBV29-1, with 7 positions matching TRBD1. The CDR3 extends over 16 amino acids. Trimming at V came to 6 bases and at J to 0 bases, leaving 10 bases not matched to a gene. CDR1 is SQVTM, CDR2 ANQGSEA, per germline.

V and J are TRBV5-6 and TRBJ1-2; D unresolved. The V gene's germline CDR1 is SGHDT and CDR2 YYEEEE. The germline V and J ends were trimmed by 4 bases and 8 bases, with 15 bases remaining between them. The CDR3 totals 13 residues. CDR3 region: CASSLRVFEGYTF. The CDR3 DNA reads TGTGCCAGCAGCCTGAGGGTTTTTGAAGGCTACACCTTC.

The chain is built from TRBV18 and TRBJ1-2, with no clear D. The CDR3 has 11 amino acids. Trimming shortened V by 6 bases and J by 6 bases, and 8 bases separated the two germline ends. CDR1 and CDR2 from the germline V gene are KGHSH and LQKENI. As DNA, the CDR3 is TGTGCCAGCTCGCAGGATGATGGCTACACCTTC. This gives the protein CASSQDDGYTF. The variable domain in full, completed from reference TRBV18 and TRBJ1-2, reads NAGVMQNPRHLVRRRGQEARLRCSPMKGHSHVYWYRQLPEEGLKFMVYLQKENIIDESGMPKERFSAEFPKEGPSILRIQQVVRGDSAAYFCASSQDDGYTFGSGTRLTVV.

The V and J genes are TRBV29-1 and TRBJ2-3, with TRBD2 matching 13 bases. The CDR3 sequence is 18 residues long. Germline V lookup: CDR1 SQVTM, CDR2 ANQGSEA. V gave up 2 bases and J gave up 6 bases; unmatched junction bases: 14. The CDR3 spells CSVERPITSGRAIDTQYF. The CDR3, as DNA: TGCAGCGTTGAAAGGCCGATTACTAGCGGGAGGGCCATCGATACGCAGTATTTT.

The chain carries TRBV20-1 and TRBJ2-1; D is uncertain. V was shortened by 6 bases and J by 9 bases, with 12 bases between the two germline ends. CDR3 length: 11 amino acids. The germline V gene has CDR1 DFQATT and CDR2 SNEGSKA (reference sequence). The CDR3 spells CSARSYGEQFF. The CDR3 DNA is TGCAGTGCCCGGAGTTACGGTGAGCAGTTCTTC.

The chain couples TRBV18 to TRBJ2-5; tentatively, D is TRBD1 (6 bases). V lost 8 bases and J 3 bases, leaving 19 bases between the germline ends. Germline lookup yields CDR1 KGHSH and CDR2 LQKENI. The CDR3 is 15 amino acids. The CDR3 DNA is TGTGCCAGCAGTAACACAGGGTTATTCGAAGAGACCCAGTACTTC. Amino acids: CASSNTGLFEETQYF.

This CDR3 is CASSLVGTSQGETQYF. CDR3 sequence (DNA): TGTGCCAGCAGCTTAGTAGGGACTTCTCAGGGAGAGACCCAGTACTTC. The chain couples TRBV7-9 to TRBJ2-5; TRBD2 might be the D (6 bases). Germline lookup yields CDR1 SEHNR and CDR2 FQNEAQ (reference sequence). The V gene lost 1 base and the J gene lost 4 bases, with 16 bases spanning the gap. CDR3 length: 16 amino acids.

This clone was counted once. The V call is TRBV29-1, the J call TRBJ2-1; the D gene is possibly TRBD1 (5 bases). Germline V gene lookup returns CDR1 SQVTM and CDR2 ANQGSEA. The V and J ends lost 1 base and 4 bases respectively, with 14 bases between them. CDR3 length equals 15 residues. CDR3 sequence (DNA): TGCAGCGTTGAAGGGCTTGGGGCTCGGTACAATGAGCAGTTCTTC. Its protein is CSVEGLGARYNEQFF.

The chain has TRBV5-8 and TRBJ2-3, with 13 bases aligning to TRBD2. Germline V gene sequence: CDR1 SGHTS, CDR2 YDEGEE. J lost 5 bases, V lost 3 bases, and 3 bases had no gene match. The length of the CDR3 is 15 residues. This chain's CDR3 is CASSWTSGSQDTQYF. CDR3 nucleotide sequence: TGTGCCAGCAGCTGGACTAGCGGGAGCCAAGATACGCAGTATTTT.

V usage is TRBV5-1 and J usage is TRBJ2-1; 11 bases match TRBD1. The CDR3 has 15 residues. CDR1 SGHRS and CDR2 YFSETQ come from the germline V gene. V lost 4 bases to trimming and J lost 3 bases; unmatched junction nucleotides: 3. CDR3 coding DNA: TGCGCCAGCAGCCGGGACAGGGGGGACTACAATGAGCAGTTCTTC. Protein product: CASSRDRGDYNEQFF.

This chain joins TRBV4-1 and TRBJ2-1; TRBD2 aligns across 10 bases. CDR1 and CDR2 (germline): MGHRA, YSYEKL. CDR3 length equals 17 residues. V was pared by 0 bases and J by 6 bases, with 8 bases of the junction left unmatched. CDR3 residues: CASSQDQREGPGNEQFF. In nucleotides, the CDR3 is TGCGCCAGCAGCCAAGACCAGCGGGAGGGCCCTGGCAATGAGCAGTTCTTC.

The rearrangement joins TRBV9 to TRBJ1-3; no clear D. Trimming stripped 4 bases from V and 2 bases from J, with 10 bases between. The CDR3 is made up of 14 amino acids. The V gene's germline CDR1 is SGDLS and CDR2 YYNGEE. CDR3 nucleotide sequence: TGTGCCAGCAGCCGCGGTGATCCTGGAAACACCATATATTTT. Translating gives CASSRGDPGNTIYF.

The rearrangement links TRBV4-3 to TRBJ2-3; 9 bases map to TRBD2. The J segment lost 4 bases and the V segment lost 4 bases, leaving 12 bases of the junction unmatched. This CDR3 has 17 amino acids. The germline CDR1 and CDR2 sequences are LGHNA and YSLEER. The CDR3 sequence: CASSLTGTSTGADTQYF. CDR3 nucleotide sequence: TGCGCCAGCAGCCTTACCGGGACTAGCACCGGGGCAGATACGCAGTATTTT.